This paragraph reports one TCR beta chain. Its antigen is not yet known. Per-base qualities were not stored, and no clone one base away is much larger. The sample originates from a study of neurological immune-mediated disorders (dated by TCRdb to the late 2010s). Turning to the overall study: Of the approximately 34 multiple sclerosis patients, about 31 had relapsing-remitting MS and 3 had secondary progressive MS. Using UMI-based sequencing, the study compared peripheral blood TCR-beta repertoires from patients with HTLV-I-associated myelopathy (HAM/TSP), patients with multiple sclerosis, and healthy controls. The roughly 99 TCR-beta libraries covered PBMC samples along with longitudinal samples, technical triplicates, and paired sorted CD4+ and CD8+ T-cell subsets. The cohort was made up of 68 subjects, consisting of 15 or so HAM/TSP patients, 35 or so multiple sclerosis patients and 20 healthy controls.

For unsorted PBMC libraries, 2 million PBMCs were used after storage in RNAlater at -80 degrees C until RNA extraction. The multiple sclerosis patients were enrolled in a US clinical protocol that evaluated disease progression with magnetic resonance imaging. PBMCs were separated from peripheral blood using Ficoll-Hypaque density gradient centrifugation and then cryopreserved in liquid nitrogen. cDNA was synthesized by template-switch 5'RACE using a primer carrying a 10-nucleotide random unique molecular identifier by which each TCR transcript was tagged. Every sequencing run yielded over 170 million TCR-beta sequences covering 15-18 subjects. The RNeasy kit was used to extract total RNA. The KAPA Real-time Library Amplification kit was used to amplify TCR-beta VDJ regions with primers targeting the TCR constant region and the 5'RACE anchor. Sample indexes and Illumina adaptors were added in a first PCR, after which library yield was increased in a second PCR. After Ampure bead purification, the TCR product of roughly 650 bp was size-selected on a 2% E-gel SizeSelection system. Before pooling, libraries had their quality checked on a Bioanalyzer, their concentration measured with Qubit, and their quantity determined with the Kapa Library Quantification kit. An Illumina HiSeq 2500 was used to sequence the libraries paired-end at 2 x 150 bp. To increase sequence diversity, about 24-32% phiX was spiked into each library pool. Per the source publication's procedure: Quality-filtered reads were processed with the UMI-based MiGEC pipeline, which removed over 85% of raw TCR sequences during error correction. VDJ genes were aligned to IMGT germline references, and each clonotype was defined by a unique CDR3 amino acid sequence together with V-J genes. Clonal expansion, Shannon diversity and CDR3 relatedness were evaluated with VDJtools (CalcPairwiseDistances, ClusterSamples), while phylogenetic trees were built in CLCbio workbench. Expanded clones were defined as having at least 8 unique UMIs, based on coefficient-of-variation modelling across technical triplicates. In-frame beta chains were kept once TCRdb had trimmed the public reads at Q25 with fastp and called clones with MiXCR. All rows with the same CDR3 protein become a single entry with the most common DNA and genes. For this entry, the V and J calls and clone size follow TCRdb and not the study's own pipeline. For this sample the table gives 90,000 to 150,000 distinct CDR3 sequences, of which roughly 3.1% were detected only once. The ten largest clones take up 1.3% of the sample.

V loses 5 bases, J loses 10 bases, and the germline ends lie 17 bases apart. Including the terminal cysteine and phenylalanine, the CDR3 comprises 13 residues. Just the 39-base CDR3 DNA is kept, in frame starting at base 1. The germline V gene (reference sequence) supplies CDR1 LGHDT and CDR2 YNNKEL. The investigation overall reported the following: Expanded clones from different subjects shared no identical CDR3 amino acid sequences, which suggests that TCR-beta repertoires were private in all groups. Repertoires from 18 of 34 MS patients were grouped by phylogenetic analysis into a cluster of related CDR3 sequences, suggesting a possible repertoire-level signature. No clinical or MRI features were associated with the MS cluster, and the authors said that larger cohorts are needed. TCR clonal expansion was highest in HAM/TSP patients and lowest in MS patients, with MS patients falling below even healthy controls.

The material sequenced was PBMCs. The TCR sequence derives from a woman aged 25 to 39 with multiple sclerosis. The chain employs TRBV3-1 and TRBJ1-1, with TRBD1 perhaps the D gene, on 6 matching bases. CDR3 region: CASSLGGSHRAFF. The sequence in DNA is TGTGCCAGCAGCTTAGGGGGGTCACACCGAGCTTTCTTT.